This TCR beta chain came from a study of blood T cells in healthy people across ages. Overall study results and limits: Measured against age, TCR beta diversity per million T cells decreased in a roughly linear manner.

For this clonotype: Its antigen is as yet unknown.

Primers used in a second PCR of roughly 6 to 12 cycles were a sample-barcoded 5' primer and a J-beta primer mix. TCRdb independently ran MiXCR on the 5' RACE reads; one entry per CDR3 protein. This repertoire shows over a million distinct CDR3 sequences, 42% found once; its top ten account for roughly 7.9%. The authors extracted at least 6 micrograms of total RNA per sample. The clonotype originates from a woman between 18 and 29 years old in good health. The source material was blood.

The CDR3 here is CAIPDGVTSGDYGYTF. CDR3 sequence (DNA): TGTGCCATCCCAGACGGCGTTACCTCAGGAGATTATGGCTACACCTTC. The chain has TRBV6-1 and TRBJ1-2; D is uncertain. This CDR3 has 16 amino acids. Germline CDR1 MNHNS, CDR2 SASEGT. The V and J ends lost 10 bases and 5 bases respectively, with 26 bases between them.